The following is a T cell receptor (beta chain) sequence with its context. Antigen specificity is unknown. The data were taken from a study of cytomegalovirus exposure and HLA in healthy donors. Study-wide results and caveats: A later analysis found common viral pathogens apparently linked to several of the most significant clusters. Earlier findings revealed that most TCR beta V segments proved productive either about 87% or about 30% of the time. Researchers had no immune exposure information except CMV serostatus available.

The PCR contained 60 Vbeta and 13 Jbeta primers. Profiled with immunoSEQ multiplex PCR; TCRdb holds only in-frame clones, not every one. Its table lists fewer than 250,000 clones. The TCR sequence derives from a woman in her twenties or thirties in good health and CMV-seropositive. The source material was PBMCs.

The CDR3 nucleotides are TGTGCCATCAGTGAACAAGTAGACAGTTACAATGAGCAGTTCTTC. This codes for CAISEQVDSYNEQFF. This sequence joins TRBV10-3 and TRBJ2-1; D is possibly TRBD1 (5 bases). Germline loops: CDR1 ENHRY, CDR2 SYGVKD. Trimming removed 3 bases at V and 4 bases at J, with 13 bases between. CDR3 size: 15 residues.